This T cell receptor beta chain was recovered during a study of blood T cell repertoires in COVID-19. TCRdb's copy holds only in-frame clones and misses some; the assay was immunoSEQ multiplex PCR. The sample lists 330,000 or so clones; roughly 90% were seen once. V lost 2 bases to trimming and J lost 4 bases, with 11 bases between them. From germline, CDR1 is MDHEN and CDR2 SYDVKM. The CDR3 is made up of 14 amino acids. The chain joins TRBV28 to TRBJ1-2; D remains ambiguous. The TCR originated in a woman aged 25 to 39 who had recovered from COVID-19. The sequencing input was PBMCs or T cells enriched from blood (not recorded which). The DNA for the CDR3 is TGTGCCAGCAGTTTACCGGGTCTGGGCTATGGCTACACCTTC. Translated, it gives CASSLPGLGYGYTF.